The source of this TCR beta chain is a study of OX40 agonist ivuxolimab in advanced cancers. Study-wide context: At 0.01 to 10 mg/kg, ivuxolimab was administered intravenously to patients every 2 weeks. Three patients had partial responses: one hepatocellular carcinoma, two cutaneous melanoma.

Some clones are missing from TCRdb's copy, which holds only in-frame ones; the method was immunoSEQ multiplex PCR. The repertoire holds about 120,000 clones, with around 93% as singletons. Worth noting for this clone: What it binds is unknown.

Notes on the study in general: CD4+ and CD8+ blood T cells expanded clonally by week 6 at 0.1 to 3.0 mg/kg.

CDR1 and CDR2 (germline): LNHNV, YYDKDF (reference sequence). The CDR3 covers 14 residues. With 1 base clipped from V and 7 bases from J, the junction kept 6 bases outside the gene matches. The TCR sequence derives from an adult with an advanced solid tumor such as melanoma, head and neck, liver or kidney cancer. The chain uses TRBV15 and TRBJ1-2, with 7 bases aligning to TRBD1. The sample here was CD4+ or CD8+ T cells sorted from blood, taken in a trial of the OX40 agonist ivuxolimab. The CDR3 sequence is CATSRVGQAPGYTF. In DNA, the CDR3 is TGTGCCACCAGCAGAGTCGGACAGGCTCCTGGCTACACCTTC.